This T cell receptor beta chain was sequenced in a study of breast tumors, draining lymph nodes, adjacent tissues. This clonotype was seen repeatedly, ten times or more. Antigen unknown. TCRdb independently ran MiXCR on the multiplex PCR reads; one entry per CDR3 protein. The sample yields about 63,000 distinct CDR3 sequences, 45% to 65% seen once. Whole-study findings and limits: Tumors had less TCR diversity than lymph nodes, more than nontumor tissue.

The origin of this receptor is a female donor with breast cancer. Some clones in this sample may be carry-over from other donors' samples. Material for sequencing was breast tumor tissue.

The CDR3 reads CASSFGDRGFYGYTF. The CDR3, as DNA: TGTGCCAGCAGCTTTGGGGACAGGGGGTTCTATGGCTACACCTTC. The chain recombines TRBV7-2 with TRBJ1-2; 11 nucleotides match TRBD1. The CDR3 runs 15 residues. With 3 bases clipped from V and 4 bases from J, the junction kept 4 bases outside the gene matches. The V gene's germline CDR1 is SGHTA and CDR2 FQGNSA.